Listed here are 31 T cell receptor beta chains from one sample, sequenced in a study of sequential checkpoint blockade in melanoma (dated by TCRdb to the late 2010s). Libraries were made using the immunoSEQ multiplex PCR assay. TCRdb retrieved this table from immuneACCESS and kept in-frame rearrangements only. Not all clones are present; in checked studies, unresolved V genes account for under half, and no reason is known for the remainder. The sample table holds about 40,000 clones, of which roughly 89% were seen once. Jointly, the top ten make up 10% to 15% of the sample. The treatment or condition label, as the study defines it: randomized to nivolumab then ipilimumab (arm A) or the reverse (arm B). Sequenced material: CD8+ T cells sorted from blood (inferred from file names), taken from a patient given nivolumab and ipilimumab in sequence. The receptors originated from a human donor with melanoma.

The chain joins TRBV5-1 to TRBJ2-2; no clear D. The CDR3 is made up of 14 amino acids. V was shortened by 4 bases and J by 1 base, with 8 bases between the two germline ends. Germline CDR1 SGHRS, CDR2 YFSETQ. This chain's CDR3 is CASSTYRNTGELFF. The CDR3 region has the DNA TGCGCCAGCAGCACCTACAGGAACACCGGGGAGCTGTTTTTT.

The DNA of the CDR3 is TGTGCCAGCAGCGTAGCGGCTAGTCGCACAGATACGCAGTATTTT. Translated, it gives CASSVAASRTDTQYF. The chain carries TRBV9 and TRBJ2-3; D remains unclear. The germline CDR1 and CDR2 sequences are SGDLS and YYNGEE. Trimming removed 0 bases from V and 1 base from J, with 9 bases in between. The CDR3 length is 15 residues.

As DNA, the CDR3 is TGCGCCAGCAGCCCCTACAGGGGATCCTACGAGCAGTACGTC. Its translation: CASSPYRGSYEQYV. The chain employs TRBV4-3 and TRBJ2-7; 7 bases align to TRBD1. The V gene's germline CDR1 is LGHNA and CDR2 YSLEER. CDR3 length equals 14 residues. J lost 1 base, V lost 4 bases, and 4 bases had no gene match.

The V call is TRBV7-9, the J call TRBJ2-1; TRBD2 agrees at 9 bases. Losses at the gene ends were 3 bases for V and 4 bases for J; bases not matched to a gene: 1. The germline V gene has CDR1 SEHNR and CDR2 FQNEAQ (reference sequence). The CDR3 sequence is 14 residues long. CDR3 amino acids: CASSFLAGYNEQFF. As DNA, the CDR3 is TGTGCCAGCAGCTTTCTAGCGGGGTACAATGAGCAGTTCTTC.

The chain joins TRBV4-1 to TRBJ2-7, with D perhaps matching TRBD1 (6 bases). Germline V lookup: CDR1 MGHRA, CDR2 YSYEKL. V was cut by 1 base and J by 3 bases, with 10 bases left in between. The CDR3 covers 14 residues. CDR3 loop: CASSQGTGIYEQYF. In DNA form, the CDR3 reads TGCGCCAGCAGCCAAGGTACAGGGATCTACGAGCAGTACTTC.

This chain uses TRBV19 with TRBJ2-2; TRBD1 agrees at 10 bases. The CDR3 consists of 16 residues. With 6 bases clipped from V and 3 bases from J, the junction kept 7 bases outside the gene matches. Germline values: CDR1 LNHDA, CDR2 SQIVND (reference sequence). The CDR3 reads CASRDPDRGYTGELFF. The CDR3 coding sequence is TGTGCCAGTAGGGACCCGGACAGGGGGTACACCGGGGAGCTGTTTTTT.

This clone qualifies as large. The V gene is TRBV6-5, the J gene TRBJ1-2; 8 bases map to TRBD1. The CDR3 consists of 15 residues. Germline CDR1 reads MNHEY; CDR2 reads SVGAGI. V was clipped by 8 bases and J by 8 bases; unmatched bases: 16. The CDR3 here is CASFPRQGPLEGYTF. The CDR3 DNA is TGTGCCAGCTTCCCAAGACAGGGGCCATTGGAAGGCTACACCTTC.

The chain is built from TRBV4-1 and TRBJ1-3; a possible D gene is TRBD1 (5 bases). Deletions cut 3 bases from V and 8 bases from J, with 11 bases between. The germline gives CDR1 MGHRA, CDR2 YSYEKL. This CDR3 is built from 13 residues. CDR3 region: CASSQGPGDTIYF. The CDR3 DNA reads as TGCGCCAGCAGCCAGGGGCCGGGGGACACCATATATTTT.

V is TRBV6-5 and J is TRBJ1-2; the match to TRBD1 covers 8 bases. Per germline, CDR1 MNHEY and CDR2 SVGAGI. V shed 5 bases, J shed 0 bases, and the junction held 2 bases outside the gene matches. CDR3 size: 14 residues. In DNA, the CDR3 is TGTGCCAGCAGTCCGGACAGGGCTAACTATGGCTACACCTTC. It encodes CASSPDRANYGYTF.

The chain couples TRBV4-2 to TRBJ1-1; weak D call: TRBD1 (6 bases). V lost 4 bases to trimming and J lost 5 bases, with 20 bases between them. This CDR3 is built from 16 residues. CDR1 and CDR2 from the germline V gene are LGHNA and YNFKEQ. CDR3 sequence reads: CASSPRGGFLGTEAFF. The CDR3, as DNA: TGTGCCAGCAGCCCCCGCGGGGGCTTTTTGGGGACTGAAGCTTTCTTT.

This chain connects TRBV7-8 to TRBJ1-5; 9 nucleotides agree with TRBD1. V was pared by 5 bases and J by 5 bases, with 10 bases of the junction left unmatched. Per the germline V gene, CDR1 is SGHVS and CDR2 is FQNEAQ. The CDR3 is made up of 16 amino acids. CDR3 residues: CASSQWGQGGDQPQHF. The DNA of the CDR3 is TGTGCCAGCAGCCAATGGGGACAGGGAGGTGATCAGCCCCAGCATTTT.

The chain couples TRBV29-1 to TRBJ2-5; 8 bases are shared with TRBD2. Germline values: CDR1 SQVTM, CDR2 ANQGSEA. The CDR3 totals 12 residues. V lost 3 bases and J lost 5; bases outside the gene matches: 2. The CDR3 reads CSVEGLEETQYF. The CDR3 bases are TGCAGCGTTGAGGGACTAGAGGAGACCCAGTACTTC.

The chain carries TRBV7-9 and TRBJ2-1; 10 nucleotides match TRBD2. The germline CDR1 and CDR2 sequences are SEHNR and FQNEAQ (reference sequence). The CDR3 has 16 amino acids. Trimming took 5 bases from V and 8 from J; bases not matched to a gene: 12. The DNA of the CDR3 is TGTGCCAGCAGCCGAGATAGCGGGAGGAGTACTGATGAGCAGTTCTTC. Residues: CASSRDSGRSTDEQFF.

The chain recombines TRBV27 with TRBJ2-7, with 9 nucleotides matching TRBD1. This CDR3 is built from 13 residues. Germline V gives CDR1 MNHEY, CDR2 SMNVEV (reference sequence). J was trimmed by 7 bases and V by 5 bases; bases with no gene match: 6. The CDR3 region has the DNA TGTGCCAGCAGTCCAGGGACAGGGTGGGAGCAGTACGTC. Amino acid sequence: CASSPGTGWEQYV.

This sequence joins TRBV2 and TRBJ2-1, with a tentative D call TRBD2 (7 bases). The CDR3 consists of 13 residues. Trimming removed 9 bases at V and 7 bases at J, with 16 bases between. Germline values: CDR1 SNHLY, CDR2 FYNNEI. The CDR3 loop reads CARRGRERNEQFF. For the CDR3, the DNA is TGTGCCAGGCGGGGGCGGGAGCGGAATGAGCAGTTCTTC.

V and J are TRBV12-1 and TRBJ2-1; the table's D gene call, TRBD1, was not cross checked with the DNA. TRBV12-1 is classified as a pseudogene. The CDR3 contains 21 residues. The CDR3 DNA sequence: TGTGCCAGCAGGTTCTCAGGCCCCCACAGGCGCCTGCCCGACAAAAACAATGAGCAGTTCTTC. The encoded protein is CASRFSGPHRRLPDKNNEQFF.

The gene calls are TRBV4-1 and TRBJ2-1, with 8 nucleotides matching TRBD2. Trimming removed 0 bases from V and 3 bases from J; junction bases left unmatched: 4. CDR1 is MGHRA and CDR2 is YSYEKL in the germline V gene. The CDR3 runs to 16 residues. In DNA form, the CDR3 reads TGCGCCAGCAGCCAAGATCAGCGGGAGCTCTACAATGAGCAGTTCTTC. Protein: CASSQDQRELYNEQFF.

The chain combines TRBV9 with TRBJ2-7; the D gene is possibly TRBD2 (7 bases). V was shortened by 4 bases and J by 2 bases, with 13 bases between the two germline ends. This CDR3 region has 14 residues. Per the germline V gene, CDR1 is SGDLS and CDR2 is YYNGEE. CDR3 in DNA: TGTGCCAGCAGCCCCGGGGGGCATGCCTACGAGCAGTACTTC. Translation: CASSPGGHAYEQYF.

This clone was found once. The CDR3 coding sequence is TGCGCCAGCAGCTTGGAATCGGCGGTTACAGATACGCAGTATTTT. Translating gives CASSLESAVTDTQYF. The chain recombines TRBV5-1 with TRBJ2-3, with unresolved D. CDR1 and CDR2 (germline): SGHRS, YFSETQ. The CDR3 is 15 amino acids. Trimming left V 0 bases short and J 3 bases short, with 11 bases between.

The rearrangement links TRBV19 to TRBJ1-1; D gene unclear. Germline V CDR1 and CDR2: LNHDA, SQIVND (reference sequence). V shed 5 bases and J shed 1 base, with 5 bases lying between them. CDR3 length equals 12 residues. This chain's CDR3 is CASSRRNTEAFF. The CDR3 bases are TGTGCCAGTAGTCGGAGGAACACTGAAGCTTTCTTT.

The V call is TRBV5-6, the J call TRBJ2-1, with D hard to call. This CDR3 is 12 amino acids long. The V end lost 1 base, the J end lost 5 bases, and 4 bases lay between the germline ends. Germline V CDR1 and CDR2: SGHDT, YYEEEE. CDR3 residues: CASSLSDNEQFF. CDR3 bases: TGTGCCAGCAGCTTGTCGGACAATGAGCAGTTCTTC.

The J gene is TRBJ2-6, the V gene TRBV19; the D is unclear. V dropped 3 bases and J dropped 0 bases, with 6 bases sitting between them. This CDR3 is built from 15 residues. Germline V gene sequence: CDR1 LNHDA, CDR2 SQIVND (reference sequence). For the CDR3, the DNA is TGTGCCAGTAGTATTTGGCTCTCTGGGGCCAACGTCCTGACTTTC. Residues: CASSIWLSGANVLTF. The full variable domain, its missing parts supplied by reference TRBV19 and TRBJ2-6, is DGGITQSPKYLFRKEGQNVTLSCEQNLNHDAMYWYRQDPGQGLRLIYYSQIVNDFQKGDIAEGYSVSREKKESFPLTVTSAQKNPTAFYLCASSIWLSGANVLTFGAGSRLTVL.

The rearrangement uses TRBV29-1 and TRBJ2-3; a possible D gene is TRBD1 (5 bases). From germline, CDR1 is SQVTM and CDR2 ANQGSEA. V dropped 7 bases and J dropped 2 bases, with 10 bases sitting between them. CDR3 length: 12 residues. CDR3 sequence (DNA): TGCAGCGCCACGACAGCCACAGATACGCAGTATTTT. It encodes CSATTATDTQYF.

This chain connects TRBV6-5 to TRBJ1-1; 7 bases align to TRBD1. This CDR3 has 16 residues. Germline CDR1 and CDR2: MNHEY and SVGAGI. V lost 2 bases, J lost 0 bases, and 6 bases stayed unmatched. The CDR3 coding sequence is TGTGCCAGCAGTTACGCCCCGGGACAGTTGAACACTGAAGCTTTCTTT. Amino acid sequence: CASSYAPGQLNTEAFF.

The CDR3 DNA reads as TGTGCCTGCCCTGGGAGCTCTGGAAACACCATATATTTT. Translation: CACPGSSGNTIYF. The chain recombines TRBV13 with TRBJ1-3; D is ambiguous. CDR1 is PRHDT and CDR2 is FYEKMQ in the germline V gene (reference sequence). Trimming stripped 11 bases from V and 0 bases from J, with 11 bases between. The CDR3 spans 13 residues.

The V call is TRBV15, the J call TRBJ1-4; D possibly corresponds to TRBD1 (6 bases). The CDR3 is made up of 16 amino acids. V shed 0 bases and J shed 1 base, with 9 bases lying between them. Per the germline V gene, CDR1 is LNHNV and CDR2 is YYDKDF (reference sequence). The CDR3 DNA is TGTGCCACCAGCAGAGATTCGACAGGAACTAATGAAAAACTGTTTTTT. Residues: CATSRDSTGTNEKLFF.

CDR3 DNA: TGTGCCAGCAGCGTAGCCGACAGAAAGGAGACCCAGTACTTC. Residues: CASSVADRKETQYF. This chain joins TRBV9 and TRBJ2-5; possibly TRBD1 for D (5 bases). Germline-derived CDR1 and CDR2 are SGDLS and YYNGEE. V shed 0 bases and J shed 5 bases, with 11 bases lying between them. CDR3 length: 14 residues.

Here the CDR3 DNA reads TGTGCCAGCATCCAACCGGGACTAGCTACAGATACGCAGTATTTT. Its translation is CASIQPGLATDTQYF. The chain combines TRBV5-4 with TRBJ2-3; 9 nucleotides line up with TRBD2. The CDR3 is made up of 15 amino acids. The V segment lost 6 bases and the J segment 3 bases; nucleotides outside the gene matches: 8. Per germline, CDR1 SGHNT and CDR2 YYREEE (reference sequence).

CDR3 region: CASGAFLSSYEQYF. Here the CDR3 DNA reads TGTGCCAGCGGTGCCTTCCTGAGCTCCTACGAGCAGTACTTC. The chain employs TRBV6-5 and TRBJ2-7; D is unresolved. V shed 8 bases and J shed 0 bases, with 14 bases lying between them. Germline V gene sequence: CDR1 MNHEY, CDR2 SVGAGI. The CDR3 has 14 amino acids.

The chain uses TRBV30 and TRBJ2-5, with TRBD1 matching over 9 bases. The CDR3 sequence is 14 residues long. V lost 5 bases, J lost 4 bases, and 8 bases stayed unmatched. Germline-derived CDR1 and CDR2 are GTSNPN and SVGIG (reference sequence). This chain's CDR3 is CAWDGQGTGETQYF. Here the CDR3 DNA reads TGTGCCTGGGATGGACAGGGGACGGGAGAGACCCAGTACTTC.

J is TRBJ2-1 and V is TRBV7-9; 9 nucleotides line up with TRBD2. The CDR3 totals 15 residues. With V trimmed by 3 bases and J by 9 bases, 9 bases remained unmatched. Germline CDR1 reads SEHNR; CDR2 reads FQNEAQ (reference sequence). This CDR3 is CASSFLGGSGGEQFF. The CDR3 nucleotides are TGTGCCAGCAGCTTCCTTGGAGGTAGCGGGGGTGAGCAGTTCTTC.